The entry below describes one T cell receptor beta chain. The data were taken from a study of control samples from healthy donors and cancer patients. The assay was immunoSEQ multiplex PCR, and TCRdb's table has in-frame clones only and misses some. The table shows roughly 450,000 clones, with around 90% occurring only once. The CDR3 sequence is 12 residues long. Per the germline V gene, CDR1 is KGHDR and CDR2 is SFDVKD. V was cut by 11 bases and J by 3 bases, with 12 bases left in between. The sequence derives from a middle-aged man with head and neck cancer. The material sequenced was PBMCs. The chain links TRBV24-1 to TRBJ1-2, with a possible D match to TRBD1 (5 bases). CDR3 coding DNA: TGTGCCAGGGGGGAGGGCTACTATGGCTACACCTTC. Translated, it gives CARGEGYYGYTF.